This T cell receptor (beta chain) was obtained from a study of blood T cell repertoires in COVID-19. On the study more broadly: Sites in the United States, Italy and Spain provided acute and convalescent COVID-19 samples. PBMCs, B-cell-depleted T cells, or T cells were the source of the cDNA or gDNA that made up the material.

Generated by immunoSEQ multiplex PCR, the TCRdb table keeps only in-frame clones and is missing some. The sample contains 200,000 to 250,000 clones, about four fifths of which appear only once. Germline V gene sequence: CDR1 ENHRY, CDR2 SYGVKD. The CDR3 spans 15 residues. Trimming left V 3 bases short and J 5 bases short, with 14 bases between. It was within 2 weeks before study entry that exposed participants met a COVID-19 case. The TCR sequence derives from a woman between 45 and 65 years old who had been exposed to COVID-19. The V call is TRBV10-3, the J call TRBJ2-1; no clear D. Sequencing was carried out using PBMCs or T cells enriched from blood (not recorded which). The CDR3 DNA sequence: TGTGCCATCAGTGACGACACCCGTCAGAACAATGAGCAGTTCTTC. It translates to CAISDDTRQNNEQFF.